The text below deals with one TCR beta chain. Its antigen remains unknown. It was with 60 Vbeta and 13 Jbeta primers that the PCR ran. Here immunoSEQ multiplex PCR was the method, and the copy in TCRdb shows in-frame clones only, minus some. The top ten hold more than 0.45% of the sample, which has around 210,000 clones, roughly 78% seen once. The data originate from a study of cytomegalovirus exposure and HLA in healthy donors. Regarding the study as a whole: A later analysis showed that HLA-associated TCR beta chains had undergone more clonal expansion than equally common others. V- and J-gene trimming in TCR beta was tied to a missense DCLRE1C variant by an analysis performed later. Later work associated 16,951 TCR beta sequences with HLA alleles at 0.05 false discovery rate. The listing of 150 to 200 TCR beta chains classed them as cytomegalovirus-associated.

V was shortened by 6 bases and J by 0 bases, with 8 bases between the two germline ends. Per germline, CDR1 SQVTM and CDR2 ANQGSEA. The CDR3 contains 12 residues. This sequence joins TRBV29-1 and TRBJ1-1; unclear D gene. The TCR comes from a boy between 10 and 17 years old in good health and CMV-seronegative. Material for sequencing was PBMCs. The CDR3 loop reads CSVETMNTEAFF. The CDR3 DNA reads TGCAGCGTCGAAACTATGAACACTGAAGCTTTCTTT.